This section outlines one T cell receptor beta chain sequence together with its context. These data come from a study of T cell changes during pregnancy in multiple sclerosis. The CDR3 runs 15 residues. Libraries were prepared by immunoSEQ multiplex PCR; TCRdb keeps only in-frame clonotypes and omits some of them. The repertoire holds fewer than 90,000 clones, about 93% seen once, with roughly 1% in the top ten. Source: peripheral blood, taken in the first trimester of pregnancy. The V call is TRBV1, the J call TRBJ2-5; the table's D call of TRBD2 was not tested on the DNA. TRBV1 is a known pseudogene. The TCR originated in a female donor with multiple sclerosis, enrolled in a pregnancy study. The CDR3 sequence: CTSSRKRAGQETQYF. In DNA, the CDR3 is TGCACCAGCAGCCGTAAGCGGGCGGGCCAAGAGACCCAGTACTTC.